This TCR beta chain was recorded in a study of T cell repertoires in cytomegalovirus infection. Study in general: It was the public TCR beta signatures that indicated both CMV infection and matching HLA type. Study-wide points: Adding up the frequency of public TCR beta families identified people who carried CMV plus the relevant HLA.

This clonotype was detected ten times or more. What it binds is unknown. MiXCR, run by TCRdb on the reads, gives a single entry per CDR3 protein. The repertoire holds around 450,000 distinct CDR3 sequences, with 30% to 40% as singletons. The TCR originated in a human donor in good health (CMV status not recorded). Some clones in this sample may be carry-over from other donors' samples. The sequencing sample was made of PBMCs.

The CDR3 is CASSEAGQGIAGQFF. In DNA, the CDR3 is TGTGCCAGCAGTGAAGCTGGACAGGGGATAGCGGGGCAGTTCTTC. The rearrangement uses TRBV6-1 and TRBJ2-1; 9 positions agree with TRBD1. CDR3 length equals 15 residues. V shed 0 bases and J 12 bases; nucleotides not matched to a gene: 9. The germline V gene encodes CDR1 MNHNS and CDR2 SASEGT.